The 30 T cell receptor beta chains given below trace back to one sample, sequenced in a study of cytomegalovirus exposure and HLA in healthy donors (dated by TCRdb to 2016 to 2017). The protocol used for the library was the immunoSEQ multiplex PCR assay. For the multiplex PCR, a mixture combining 60 forward primers for TCR Vbeta segments and 13 reverse primers for TCR Jbeta segments was used. TCRdb limited this immuneACCESS table to in-frame rearrangements with V and J called. A share of clones is missing; checked studies link under half to unresolved V genes, and the rest is unexplained. Within this sample are roughly 80,000 clones, with roughly 76% of them counted one time only. The ten largest clones add up to around 10% of the sample. Sequenced sample: PBMCs. The receptors here all came from a male donor in good health and CMV-seropositive.

J is TRBJ1-5 and V is TRBV30; perhaps TRBD1 as D (6 bases). Germline assignment: CDR1 GTSNPN and CDR2 SVGIG (reference sequence). Trimming pared 5 bases from V and 7 bases from J, leaving 12 bases between. The CDR3 runs to 12 residues. The CDR3 loop is CAWGPGGQPQHF. CDR3 coding DNA: TGTGCCTGGGGACCGGGGGGCCAGCCCCAGCATTTT.

This clone was seen a few times. This rearrangement joins TRBV29-1 to TRBJ2-3; 10 bases map to TRBD2. Losses at the gene ends were 7 bases for V and 1 base for J; bases not matched to a gene: 2. Germline loops: CDR1 SQVTM, CDR2 ANQGSEA. This CDR3 spans 13 amino acids. CDR3 residues: CSGLAGGTDTQYF. In DNA, the CDR3 is TGCAGCGGTCTAGCGGGAGGCACAGATACGCAGTATTTT.

This sequence joins TRBV28 and TRBJ1-4; TRBD1 agrees at 7 bases. The CDR3 contains 17 residues. J was trimmed by 0 bases and V by 4 bases; bases with no gene match: 8. Germline loops: CDR1 MDHEN, CDR2 SYDVKM. CDR3 sequence (DNA): TGTGCCAGCAGTTCGGGCAGGGGGTTAGCAACTAATGAAAAACTGTTTTTT. As protein: CASSSGRGLATNEKLFF.

The rearrangement uses TRBV18 and TRBJ2-7, with 7 bases aligning to TRBD1. Germline V lookup: CDR1 KGHSH, CDR2 LQKENI. J gave up 2 bases and V 4 bases, and 5 bases lay outside the gene matches. CDR3 size: 14 residues. The CDR3 bases are TGTGCCAGCTCACTTCCGGGACAGCCCTACGAGCAGTACTTC. Translated, it gives CASSLPGQPYEQYF. The complete variable domain, with remaining parts taken from reference TRBV18 and TRBJ2-7, reads NAGVMQNPRHLVRRRGQEARLRCSPMKGHSHVYWYRQLPEEGLKFMVYLQKENIIDESGMPKERFSAEFPKEGPSILRIQQVVRGDSAAYFCASSLPGQPYEQYFGPGTRLTVT.

The chain combines TRBV4-1 with TRBJ1-1; the D gene is possibly TRBD1 (6 bases). Germline CDR1 reads MGHRA; CDR2 reads YSYEKL. Trimming took off 3 bases at V and 2 bases at J, with 13 bases between the two ends. There are 15 residues in the CDR3. In nucleotides, the CDR3 is TGCGCCAGCAGCCATTTTGGCGGGGGCAACACTGAAGCTTTCTTT. Translation gives CASSHFGGGNTEAFF.

The chain recombines TRBV7-8 with TRBJ2-5, with 7 nucleotides matching TRBD1. The germline V gene has CDR1 SGHVS and CDR2 FQNEAQ. The CDR3 is 15 amino acids. J was trimmed by 4 bases and V by 1 base; bases with no gene match: 6. CDR3 in amino acids: CASSLVGGTGETQYF. Here the CDR3 DNA reads TGTGCCAGCAGCTTAGTAGGGGGCACGGGAGAGACCCAGTACTTC.

The chain recombines TRBV30 with TRBJ2-7; TRBD2 matches 15 bases. This CDR3 comprises 16 residues. The V gene's germline CDR1 is GTSNPN and CDR2 SVGIG (reference sequence). V trimming: 4 bases; J trimming: 2 bases; junction bases outside the gene matches: 6. CDR3 nucleotides: TGTGCCTGGAAAGGGACTAGCGGGGGGAGGACCTACGAGCAGTACTTC. This gives the protein CAWKGTSGGRTYEQYF.

The V gene is TRBV7-2, the J gene TRBJ2-2; 8 nucleotides agree with TRBD2. The CDR3 totals 18 residues. V shed 5 bases and J 1 base; nucleotides not matched to a gene: 12. CDR1 and CDR2 (germline): SGHTA, FQGNSA. CDR3 coding DNA: TGTGCCAGCAGCATTGAGGGTTTGAGCGGGGGGAACACCGGGGAGCTGTTTTTT. This encodes CASSIEGLSGGNTGELFF.

This clone was found a few times. This chain connects TRBV7-2 to TRBJ1-1, with TRBD1 matching 8 bases. This CDR3 has 15 residues. V trimming: 5 bases; J trimming: 0 bases; junction bases outside the gene matches: 5. Germline V gene data show CDR1 as SGHTA and CDR2 as FQGNSA. CDR3 sequence (DNA): TGTGCCAGCAGCCGAGACAGGGGAATGAACACTGAAGCTTTCTTT. Its protein product is CASSRDRGMNTEAFF.

V gene TRBV6-5 combines with J gene TRBJ2-5; 7 nucleotides match TRBD1. V lost 6 bases and J lost 4; bases outside the gene matches: 11. This CDR3 contains 15 residues. CDR1 is MNHEY and CDR2 is SVGAGI in the germline V gene. The CDR3 coding sequence is TGTGCCAGCAGCCACGACAGGGTAAAAGGAGAGACCCAGTACTTC. Its translation: CASSHDRVKGETQYF.

The chain links TRBV5-1 to TRBJ2-5; D is possibly TRBD1 (5 bases). CDR3 length: 15 amino acids. Deletions cut 4 bases from V and 1 base from J, with 14 bases between. Germline values: CDR1 SGHRS, CDR2 YFSETQ. CDR3 in amino acids: CASSLQGFPQETQYF. As DNA, the CDR3 is TGCGCCAGCAGCCTCCAGGGCTTTCCCCAAGAGACCCAGTACTTC.

V usage is TRBV15 and J usage is TRBJ2-1; possible D gene TRBD1, 6 bases. CDR3 length: 13 residues. Germline V CDR1 and CDR2: LNHNV, YYDKDF (reference sequence). Trimming removed 7 bases at V and 7 bases at J, with 14 bases between. This CDR3 is CATTGVTGNEQFF. The CDR3 bases are TGTGCCACCACAGGGGTAACGGGTAATGAGCAGTTCTTC.

V gene TRBV4-2 combines with J gene TRBJ2-5; 7 positions match TRBD2. This CDR3 spans 16 amino acids. Germline V gene sequence: CDR1 LGHNA, CDR2 YNFKEQ. V shed 0 bases, J shed 1 base, and the junction held 5 bases outside the gene matches. CDR3 nucleotide sequence: TGTGCCAGCAGCCAAGATCCGGCTAGCGGCCAAGAGACCCAGTACTTC. Encoded protein: CASSQDPASGQETQYF.

The count of this clone is one. The V gene is TRBV11-2, the J gene TRBJ1-3, with D unclear. The CDR3 runs to 14 residues. The germline V gene has CDR1 SGHAT and CDR2 FQNNGV. The V gene lost 1 base and the J gene lost 0 bases, with 4 bases spanning the gap. The CDR3 loop reads CASSLGGSGNTIYF. CDR3 DNA sequence: TGTGCCAGCAGCTTAGGCGGCTCTGGAAACACCATATATTTT.

The V call is TRBV27, the J call TRBJ2-7, with 8 bases matching TRBD1. CDR3 length: 13 residues. Germline V gives CDR1 MNHEY, CDR2 SMNVEV (reference sequence). V gave up 6 bases and J gave up 1 base; unmatched junction bases: 2. This CDR3 is CASSRGLSYEQYF. In DNA form, the CDR3 reads TGTGCCAGCAGCAGGGGGCTTTCCTACGAGCAGTACTTC.

The gene calls are TRBV7-9 and TRBJ1-2; 9 bases align to TRBD1. V was clipped by 5 bases and J by 2 bases; unmatched bases: 6. Per germline, CDR1 SEHNR and CDR2 FQNEAQ (reference sequence). This CDR3 contains 15 residues. CDR3 amino acids: CASSNTGTGNYGYTF. The CDR3 DNA sequence: TGTGCCAGCAGCAATACCGGGACAGGGAACTATGGCTACACCTTC. The full variable domain, in which reference TRBV7-9 and TRBJ1-2 provide the parts outside the CDR3, is DTGVSQNPRHKITKRGQNVTFRCDPISEHNRLYWYRQTLGQGPEFLTYFQNEAQLEKSRLLSDRFSAERPKGSFSTLEIQRTEQGDSAMYLCASSNTGTGNYGYTFGSGTRLTVV.

The J gene is TRBJ1-2, the V gene TRBV7-8; D remains ambiguous. V shed 5 bases and J shed 6 bases, with 7 bases lying between them. CDR3 length: 11 amino acids. Per the germline V gene, CDR1 is SGHVS and CDR2 is FQNEAQ. Here the CDR3 DNA reads TGTGCCAGCAGCCGCGGGGATGGCTACACCTTC. This codes for CASSRGDGYTF. Combining the CDR3 with reference TRBV7-8 and TRBJ1-2 gives the whole variable domain GAGVSQSPRYKVAKRGQDVALRCDPISGHVSLFWYQQALGQGPEFLTYFQNEAQLDKSGLPSDRFFAERPEGSVSTLKIQRTQQEDSAVYLCASSRGDGYTFGSGTRLTVV.

V and J are TRBV6-6 and TRBJ2-1; 13 nucleotides match TRBD2. This CDR3 spans 16 amino acids. J gave up 4 bases and V 6 bases, and 6 bases lay outside the gene matches. Germline loops: CDR1 MNHNY, CDR2 SVGAGI (reference sequence). CDR3 in DNA: TGTGCCAGCAGCCCGACTAGCGGGGGGTCATACAATGAGCAGTTCTTC. Translating gives CASSPTSGGSYNEQFF.

The CDR3 nucleotides are TGTGCCAGCAGTTTACTCGCGGGATCCAATTTATACAATGAGCAGTTCTTC. Translating it yields CASSLLAGSNLYNEQFF. This chain joins TRBV27 and TRBJ2-1, with D perhaps matching TRBD2 (6 bases). Germline CDR1 reads MNHEY; CDR2 reads SMNVEV (reference sequence). The CDR3 covers 17 residues. The V gene lost 2 bases and the J gene lost 4 bases, with 18 bases spanning the gap.

This clone was detected a few times. DNA for the CDR3: TGCGCCAGCAGCTTCGGGACAGGCCCTCGGGTCACTGAAGCTTTCTTT. It encodes CASSFGTGPRVTEAFF. The chain recombines TRBV5-1 with TRBJ1-1; TRBD1 aligns across 8 bases. With V trimmed by 2 bases and J by 4 bases, 10 bases remained unmatched. The CDR3 is 16 residues long. Germline CDR1 is SGHRS and CDR2 is YFSETQ.

The chain joins TRBV4-1 to TRBJ2-5, with D uncertain. Trimming cost V 2 bases and J 3 bases, with 13 bases left between them. CDR3 length: 15 amino acids. CDR1 is MGHRA, CDR2 YSYEKL, per germline. Here the CDR3 DNA reads TGCGCCAGCAGCCAATTTCCACATCTGGAAGAGACCCAGTACTTC. Protein product: CASSQFPHLEETQYF.

The CDR3: CASSRDRAFYEQYF. The CDR3 DNA is TGTGCCAGCAGTCGAGACAGGGCGTTTTATGAGCAGTACTTC. The gene calls are TRBV5-6 and TRBJ2-7; 7 nucleotides agree with TRBD1. This CDR3 contains 14 residues. The ends lost 5 bases at V and 7 bases at J; junction bases unmatched: 12. Looked up from germline, CDR1 is SGHDT and CDR2 is YYEEEE.

The chain joins TRBV29-1 to TRBJ2-7, with 7 bases aligning to TRBD1. There are 16 residues in the CDR3. Germline V lookup: CDR1 SQVTM, CDR2 ANQGSEA. Trimming took 2 bases from V and 1 from J; bases not matched to a gene: 11. The CDR3 coding sequence is TGCAGCGTTGAAACTCGGGGCCGGGACAGTTCCTACGAGCAGTACTTC. As protein: CSVETRGRDSSYEQYF.

Remarks on this clone: The junction shows a germline mismatch at one end, possibly a read error. The chain links TRBV7-9 to TRBJ1-5; D possibly corresponds to TRBD1 (5 bases). The germline gives CDR1 SEHNR, CDR2 FQNEAQ (reference sequence). The CDR3 consists of 15 residues. Written as DNA, the CDR3 is TGTTCCAGCAGCCAGGAGGGGAATAGCAATCAGCCCCAGCATTTT. This translates into CSSSQEGNSNQPQHF. Full variable domain (remainder filled in from reference TRBV7-9 and TRBJ1-5): DTGVSQNPRHKITKRGQNVTFRCDPISEHNRLYWYRQTLGQGPEFLTYFQNEAQLEKSRLLSDRFSAERPKGSFSTLEIQRTEQGDSAMYLCSSSQEGNSNQPQHFGDGTRLSIL.

V usage is TRBV19 and J usage is TRBJ2-5, with D perhaps TRBD1 (5 bases). The J call may be incorrect, as the DNA end agrees better with TRBJ2-7. The CDR3 contains 12 residues. From germline, CDR1 is LNHDA and CDR2 SQIVND (reference sequence). The CDR3 protein is CASSDRVYEQYF. The CDR3 DNA reads TGTGCCAGTAGCGACAGAGTCTACGAGCAGTACTTC.

The chain carries TRBV27 and TRBJ1-6; TRBD1 might be the D (5 bases). The CDR3 is 15 amino acids. From germline, CDR1 is MNHEY and CDR2 SMNVEV (reference sequence). Trimming removed 5 bases from V and 3 bases from J, with 11 bases in between. The CDR3 DNA follows: TGTGCCAGCAGTCTTTCGGGGGGCTATAATTCACCCCTCCACTTT. Its protein product is CASSLSGGYNSPLHF.

This chain uses TRBV20-1 with TRBJ2-5; maybe TRBD2 (5 bases). V was pared by 6 bases and J by 2 bases, with 7 bases between. CDR3 length: 11 residues. Germline V lookup: CDR1 DFQATT, CDR2 SNEGSKA (reference sequence). The CDR3 sequence is CSARRQETQYF. The DNA for the CDR3 is TGCAGTGCCCGGAGGCAAGAGACCCAGTACTTC.

This sequence joins TRBV14 and TRBJ2-3; 10 bases line up with TRBD1. Germline V CDR1 and CDR2: SGHDN, FVKESK. V dropped 0 bases and J dropped 3; count of bases not matched to a gene: 9. CDR3 length equals 18 residues. The CDR3 loop is CASSQDFRTGGVTDTQYF. The CDR3, as DNA: TGTGCCAGCAGCCAAGATTTCCGGACAGGGGGAGTTACAGATACGCAGTATTTT. Full variable domain (remainder filled in from reference TRBV14 and TRBJ2-3): EAGVTQFPSHSVIEKGQTVTLRCDPISGHDNLYWYRRVMGKEIKFLLHFVKESKQDESGMPNNRFLAERTGGTYSTLKVQPAELEDSGVYFCASSQDFRTGGVTDTQYFGPGTRLTVL.

The J gene is TRBJ2-7, the V gene TRBV4-1; 11 bases match TRBD2. The CDR3 spans 15 residues. Germline lookup yields CDR1 MGHRA and CDR2 YSYEKL. The V gene end was trimmed by 6 bases and the J gene end by 2 bases; junction bases not matched to a gene: 6. The chain's CDR3 is CASSPGTSGTYEQYF. DNA of the CDR3: TGCGCCAGCAGTCCCGGGACTAGCGGAACCTACGAGCAGTACTTC.

The V and J genes are TRBV7-9 and TRBJ1-1; 7 nucleotides line up with TRBD1. The CDR3 is made up of 12 amino acids. Unmatched junction bases numbered 3, after V lost 5 bases and J lost 6 bases. Germline V lookup: CDR1 SEHNR, CDR2 FQNEAQ (reference sequence). CDR3 nucleotides: TGTGCCAGCAGCAATACAGGGGCTGAAGCTTTCTTT. Its translation is CASSNTGAEAFF.